Below are 11 T cell receptor beta chains sequenced from a single sample in a study of response to subunit inactivated influenza vaccine. TCRdb analysed the RT-PCR reads with MiXCR anew, one entry per CDR3 protein. The sample has 700,000 to 800,000 distinct CDR3 sequences, approximately 17% seen once. This specimen was PBMCs from blood, taken approximately 5 days after vaccination. Receptors were obtained from a man aged 50 to 59 who received an inactivated influenza vaccine.

This clonotype has just a few counts. The V and J genes are TRBV5-6 and TRBJ1-5; 9 nucleotides align to TRBD1. With 0 bases clipped from V and 5 bases from J, the junction kept 0 bases outside the gene matches. The CDR3 has 14 residues. The V gene's germline CDR1 is SGHDT and CDR2 YYEEEE. This CDR3 is CASSLGDRDQPQHF. The CDR3 coding sequence is TGTGCCAGCAGCTTGGGGGACAGGGATCAGCCCCAGCATTTT.

The chain links TRBV2 to TRBJ2-7; no reliable D call. V gave up 6 bases and J gave up 5 bases, with 5 bases separating them. Germline loops: CDR1 SNHLY, CDR2 FYNNEI. The CDR3 loop spans 10 amino acids. In DNA form, the CDR3 reads TGTGCCAGCAGATTGAACGAGCAGTACTTC. Its translation: CASRLNEQYF.

This clonotype was seen more than once but under ten times. CDR3 loop: CASSEGQGAREQYF. Here the CDR3 DNA reads TGTGCCAGCAGTGAAGGTCAGGGGGCAAGGGAGCAGTACTTC. J is TRBJ2-7 and V is TRBV6-1; 8 positions agree with TRBD1. The CDR3 totals 14 residues. Germline CDR1 is MNHNS and CDR2 is SASEGT. Trimming took 1 base from V and 7 from J; bases not matched to a gene: 6.

The V call is TRBV5-6, the J call TRBJ1-5; D gene unclear. The CDR3 has 14 residues. V lost 4 bases and J lost 2, with 10 bases in between. The V gene's germline CDR1 is SGHDT and CDR2 YYEEEE. CDR3 loop: CASSHVSRNQPQHF. As DNA, the CDR3 is TGTGCCAGCAGCCATGTGAGCCGCAATCAGCCCCAGCATTTT.

This clonotype turned up a few times. The chain combines TRBV7-2 with TRBJ1-1; weak D call: TRBD1 (5 bases). Between the trimmed V and J ends, which lost 3 bases and 0 bases, there was a span of 8 bases. The germline V gene encodes CDR1 SGHTA and CDR2 FQGNSA. The CDR3 length is 14 residues. The CDR3 DNA reads as TGTGCCAGCAGCTTCACGGGGCTGAACACTGAAGCTTTCTTT. This codes for CASSFTGLNTEAFF.

This clonotype was detected a few times. The chain links TRBV6-2 or TRBV6-3 to TRBJ2-7; D uncertain. Trimming took off 4 bases at V and 4 bases at J, with 11 bases between the two ends. This CDR3 has 13 residues. Germline V gene data show CDR1 as MNHEY and CDR2 as SVGEGT. The CDR3 coding sequence is TGTGCCAGCAGTTCACGGTTCGGGTACGAGCAGTACTTC. Amino acids: CASSSRFGYEQYF.

The chain uses TRBV6-5 and TRBJ2-1, with D possibly TRBD2 on 5 matching bases. CDR3 size: 17 residues. Per the germline V gene, CDR1 is MNHEY and CDR2 is SVGAGI. Trimming pared 4 bases from V and 1 base from J, leaving 17 bases between. CDR3 coding DNA: TGTGCCAGCAGTTCCCTTAGTGGGAGTGGGTCCTACAATGAGCAGTTCTTC. Amino acids: CASSSLSGSGSYNEQFF.

Many counts were recorded for this clonotype. The chain couples TRBV12-3 or TRBV12-4 to TRBJ2-1, with 15 bases identical to TRBD2. The CDR3 contains 16 residues. The V and J ends lost 5 bases and 6 bases, in that order; junction bases with no gene match: 5. The CDR3 sequence: CASSPGLAGGRNEQFF. As DNA, the CDR3 is TGTGCCAGCAGTCCCGGACTAGCGGGAGGGCGCAATGAGCAGTTCTTC.

There are a few counts of this clonotype. The rearrangement uses TRBV21-1 and TRBJ2-7; the listed D gene, TRBD2, was not tested against the DNA. TRBV21-1 represents a pseudogene. The CDR3 sequence is 17 residues long. The CDR3 sequence is CASSRTSGANSSYEQYF. The CDR3 nucleotides read TGTGCCAGCAGCAGGACTAGCGGGGCCAACAGCTCCTACGAGCAGTACTTC.

This clonotype was seen repeatedly, ten times or more. The DNA of the CDR3 is TGTGCCAGCAGTTACGGTCTGTCTAGCGGGAGAAATACCGGGGAGCTGTTTTTT. It codes for CASSYGLSSGRNTGELFF. The V and J genes are TRBV6-2 or TRBV6-3 and TRBJ2-2; 10 bases are shared with TRBD2. V shed 2 bases and J 5 bases; nucleotides not matched to a gene: 11. This CDR3 contains 18 residues. CDR1 is MNHEY, CDR2 SVGEGT, per germline.

This chain links TRBV5-1 with TRBJ2-2; D gene unclear. From germline, CDR1 is SGHRS and CDR2 YFSETQ. Trimming shortened V by 3 bases and J by 3 bases, and 9 bases separated the two germline ends. The CDR3 consists of 14 residues. CDR3 residues: CASSSSGYTGELFF. The CDR3 bases are TGCGCCAGCAGCTCGTCCGGGTACACCGGGGAGCTGTTTTTT.